These 20 T cell receptor beta chains originate from one sample sequenced in a study of T cell responses to AZD1222 COVID-19 vaccine. Using immunoSEQ multiplex PCR, the repertoire was profiled, and TCRdb retains in-frame clones only, with some absent. The sample has some 200,000 clones, approximately 94% seen once. The specimen was peripheral blood, collected 28 days after the second dose of the MenACWY control vaccine. These receptor sequences come from an adult who received the MenACWY meningococcal vaccine as a control.

The CDR3 nucleotides read TGCGCCAGCCCCGCGAACACCGGGGAGCTGTTTTTT. Its protein is CASPANTGELFF. V gene TRBV5-1 combines with J gene TRBJ2-2; D gene uncertain. This CDR3 has 12 residues. V lost 7 bases and J lost 0, with 4 bases in between. Germline assignment: CDR1 SGHRS and CDR2 YFSETQ.

This chain uses TRBV19 with TRBJ2-3, with D possibly TRBD2 on 6 matching bases. Trimming took 10 bases from V and 3 from J, leaving 11 bases between them. The CDR3 covers 12 residues. Germline loops: CDR1 LNHDA, CDR2 SQIVND (reference sequence). Here the CDR3 reads CATEEGTDTQYF. In DNA, the CDR3 is TGTGCCACCGAGGAGGGGACAGATACGCAGTATTTT.

The CDR3: CASSASRAENEKLFF. DNA for the CDR3: TGTGCCAGCAGCGCCTCACGGGCAGAAAATGAAAAACTGTTTTTT. The chain is built from TRBV21-1 and TRBJ1-4. TRBV21-1 is listed as a pseudogene. This CDR3 comprises 15 residues.

The chain carries TRBV10-3 and TRBJ1-2; D may be TRBD1 (6 bases). V gave up 0 bases and J gave up 4 bases, with 12 bases separating them. This CDR3 is 15 amino acids long. Germline CDR1 reads ENHRY; CDR2 reads SYGVKD. Written as DNA, the CDR3 is TGTGCCATCAGTGAGTCGAAGGGACACGTCTATGGCTACACCTTC. Translating gives CAISESKGHVYGYTF.

The rearrangement uses TRBV5-1 and TRBJ2-7; D is unresolved. The CDR3 contains 12 residues. Trimming took 0 bases from V and 2 from J, leaving 3 bases between them. In germline, CDR1 is SGHRS, CDR2 YFSETQ. CDR3 DNA sequence: TGCGCCAGCAGCTTGGTACCCTACGAGCAGTACTTC. Protein: CASSLVPYEQYF.

The rearrangement joins TRBV2 to TRBJ1-4, with no clear D. Trimming removed 6 bases at V and 4 bases at J, with 12 bases between. Germline CDR1 reads SNHLY; CDR2 reads FYNNEI. The CDR3 spans 14 residues. CDR3 protein: CASSFQDFNEKLFF. The CDR3 DNA reads as TGTGCCAGCAGCTTTCAGGATTTTAATGAAAAACTGTTTTTT.

The CDR3 DNA reads TGTGCCAGCAGTACACCGGGGGACACGTACGAGCAGTACTTC. Its translation: CASSTPGDTYEQYF. The chain carries TRBV28 and TRBJ2-7, with D tentatively TRBD1 or TRBD2 (6 bases each). Trimming removed 5 bases at V and 4 bases at J, with 15 bases between. This CDR3 comprises 14 residues. Per germline, CDR1 MDHEN and CDR2 SYDVKM.

The chain joins TRBV27 to TRBJ2-1; D gene unclear. This CDR3 comprises 13 residues. Per germline, CDR1 MNHEY and CDR2 SMNVEV (reference sequence). Trimming shortened V by 6 bases and J by 1 base, and 7 bases separated the two germline ends. The CDR3 DNA reads as TGTGCCAGCAGGGACCTTTCCTACAATGAGCAGTTCTTC. Its translation: CASRDLSYNEQFF.

This chain connects TRBV28 to TRBJ2-3; TRBD1 aligns across 7 bases. The V gene's germline CDR1 is MDHEN and CDR2 SYDVKM. The CDR3 has 15 residues. The junction had 2 bases not matched to a gene; V was cut back by 2 bases and J by 0 bases. The CDR3 spells CASSLQTGSTDTQYF. CDR3 in DNA: TGTGCCAGCAGTTTACAGACAGGGAGCACAGATACGCAGTATTTT.

This clone was seen a single time. The chain recombines TRBV5-1 with TRBJ1-2; 7 bases line up with TRBD1. CDR3 length: 14 residues. V lost 7 bases and J lost 8; bases outside the gene matches: 14. Germline lookup yields CDR1 SGHRS and CDR2 YFSETQ. The CDR3 region has the DNA TGCGCCAGCGAGGATACGACAGGGAGAGACGGCTACACCTTC. It encodes CASEDTTGRDGYTF.

This chain links TRBV30 with TRBJ2-5, with TRBD1 identical over 8 bases. Germline values: CDR1 GTSNPN, CDR2 SVGIG (reference sequence). There are 13 residues in the CDR3. The J segment lost 5 bases and the V segment lost 8 bases, leaving 10 bases of the junction unmatched. The CDR3: CAAGQGASETQYF. CDR3 nucleotides: TGTGCCGCAGGGCAGGGGGCCAGCGAGACCCAGTACTTC.

The chain combines TRBV30 with TRBJ2-7; TRBD1 is a possible D gene (5 bases). The CDR3 covers 15 residues. Deletions cut 3 bases from V and 1 base from J, with 16 bases between. Germline CDR1 reads GTSNPN; CDR2 reads SVGIG (reference sequence). In nucleotides, the CDR3 is TGTGCCTGGAGCCGCCCTCGGCAGGGATCCTACGAGCAGTACTTC. Translation gives CAWSRPRQGSYEQYF.

This chain joins TRBV12-3 or TRBV12-4 and TRBJ1-1, with a weak D call TRBD1 (6 bases). V lost 6 bases and J lost 11, with 13 bases in between. The CDR3 is 11 amino acids. In DNA form, the CDR3 reads TGTGCCAGCAGAGGGGGTAGTGGGGCTTTCTTT. It is translated as CASRGGSGAFF.

The CDR3 DNA follows: TGTGCCAGCAGTTTCACAGGGAGCCAAGAGACCCAGTACTTC. Translation gives CASSFTGSQETQYF. This chain joins TRBV27 and TRBJ2-5; D possibly corresponds to TRBD1 (6 bases). The germline V gene encodes CDR1 MNHEY and CDR2 SMNVEV (reference sequence). This CDR3 region has 14 residues. Trimming took 3 bases from V and 1 from J, leaving 9 bases between them.

CDR3 region: CATSDLGQDITGELFF. CDR3 in DNA: TGTGCCACCAGTGATTTAGGTCAGGATATCACCGGGGAGCTGTTTTTT. The chain has TRBV24-1 and TRBJ2-2; no firm D call. The V gene lost 1 base and the J gene lost 4 bases, with 12 bases spanning the gap. Per the germline V gene, CDR1 is KGHDR and CDR2 is SFDVKD. This CDR3 spans 16 amino acids.

In DNA form, the CDR3 reads TGTGCCAGCAGTTCCCTGGGGGGGCGGTTATTCTTC. Protein sequence: CASSSLGGRLFF. The chain has TRBV28 and TRBJ2-1; a possible D gene is TRBD2 (7 bases). The CDR3 contains 12 residues. Trimming left V 4 bases short and J 16 bases short, with 17 bases between. Germline CDR1 is MDHEN and CDR2 is SYDVKM.

CDR3 loop: CASSRTSGGALDTQYF. For the CDR3, the DNA is TGTGCCAGCAGCCGGACTAGCGGGGGGGCCCTAGATACGCAGTATTTT. The V and J genes are TRBV3-1 (or the pseudogene TRBV3-2) and TRBJ2-3; 15 bases align to TRBD2. Trimming at V came to 4 bases and at J to 5 bases, leaving 4 bases not matched to a gene. The CDR3 length is 16 residues. Per germline, CDR1 LGHDT and CDR2 YNNKEL (reference sequence).

The rearrangement links TRBV5-4 to TRBJ1-6, with TRBD1 as a possible D gene (6 bases). Per germline, CDR1 SGHNT and CDR2 YYREEE (reference sequence). Trimming removed 4 bases from V and 3 bases from J, with 8 bases in between. This CDR3 contains 14 residues. CDR3 nucleotides: TGTGCCAGCAGCGCGGACAGCTATAATTCACCCCTCCACTTT. Encoded protein: CASSADSYNSPLHF.

This chain joins TRBV10-2 and TRBJ2-3; 7 nucleotides align to TRBD2. Germline CDR1 and CDR2: WSHSY and SAAADI. V dropped 6 bases and J dropped 6; count of bases not matched to a gene: 6. The CDR3 covers 13 residues. In DNA form, the CDR3 reads TGCGCCAGCAGCGCTACTAGCGTGGATACGCAGTATTTT. Its protein product is CASSATSVDTQYF.

This clone was seen once. The rearrangement links TRBV7-6 to TRBJ1-5, with D possibly being TRBD1 (5 bases). This CDR3 contains 14 residues. CDR1 and CDR2 from the germline V gene are SGHVS and FNYEAQ. V was shortened by 5 bases and J by 5 bases, with 13 bases between the two germline ends. The CDR3 DNA is TGTGCCAGCAGCCGACTGTTAGGGGATCAGCCCCAGCATTTT. This codes for CASSRLLGDQPQHF.